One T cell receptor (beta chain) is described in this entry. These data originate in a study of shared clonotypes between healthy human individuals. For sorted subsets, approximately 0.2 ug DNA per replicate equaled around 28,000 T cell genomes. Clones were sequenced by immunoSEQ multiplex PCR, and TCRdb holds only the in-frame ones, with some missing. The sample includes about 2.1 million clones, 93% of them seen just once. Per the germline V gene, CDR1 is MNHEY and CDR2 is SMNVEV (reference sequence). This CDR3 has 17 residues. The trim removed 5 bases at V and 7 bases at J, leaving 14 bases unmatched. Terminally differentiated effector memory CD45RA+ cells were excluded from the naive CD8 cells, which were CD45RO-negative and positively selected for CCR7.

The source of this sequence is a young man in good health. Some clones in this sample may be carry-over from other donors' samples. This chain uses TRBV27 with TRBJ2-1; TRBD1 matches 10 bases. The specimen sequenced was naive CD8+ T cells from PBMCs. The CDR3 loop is CASSPPWGTGVRNEQFF. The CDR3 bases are TGTGCCAGCAGTCCTCCTTGGGGGACAGGGGTTCGGAATGAGCAGTTCTTC.